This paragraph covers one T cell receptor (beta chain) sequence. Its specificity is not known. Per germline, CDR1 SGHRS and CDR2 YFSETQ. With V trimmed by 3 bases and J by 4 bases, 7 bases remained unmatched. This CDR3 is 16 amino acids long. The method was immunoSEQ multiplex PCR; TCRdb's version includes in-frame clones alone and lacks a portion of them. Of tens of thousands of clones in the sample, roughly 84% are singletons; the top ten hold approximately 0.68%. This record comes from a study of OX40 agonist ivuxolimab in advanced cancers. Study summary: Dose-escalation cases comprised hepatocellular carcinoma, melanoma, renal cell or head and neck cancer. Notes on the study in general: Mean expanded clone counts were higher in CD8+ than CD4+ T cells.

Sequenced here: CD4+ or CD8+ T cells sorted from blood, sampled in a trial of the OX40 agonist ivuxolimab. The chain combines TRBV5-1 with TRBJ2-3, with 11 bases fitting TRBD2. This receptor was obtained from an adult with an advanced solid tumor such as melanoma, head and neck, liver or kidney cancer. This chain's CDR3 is CASSSEIAGGPDTQYF. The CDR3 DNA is TGCGCCAGCAGCTCAGAAATAGCGGGGGGGCCAGATACGCAGTATTTT.